This entry describes one T cell receptor beta chain. Assay: immunoSEQ multiplex PCR; the TCRdb copy retains only in-frame clones and omits some. The sample lists fewer than 350,000 clones; around 89% were seen once. The sample comes from a study of blood T cell repertoires in COVID-19. Per the germline V gene, CDR1 is MNHEY and CDR2 is SVGAGI. Trimming removed 5 bases from V and 0 bases from J, with 10 bases in between. This CDR3 has 14 residues. The rearrangement links TRBV6-5 to TRBJ1-1; D gene ambiguous. The clonotype comes from a woman aged 40 to 55 who had recovered from COVID-19. What was sequenced was PBMCs or T cells enriched from blood (not recorded which). The CDR3 protein is CASSPVGLNTEAFF. DNA for the CDR3: TGTGCCAGCAGTCCCGTGGGCCTGAACACTGAAGCTTTCTTT.